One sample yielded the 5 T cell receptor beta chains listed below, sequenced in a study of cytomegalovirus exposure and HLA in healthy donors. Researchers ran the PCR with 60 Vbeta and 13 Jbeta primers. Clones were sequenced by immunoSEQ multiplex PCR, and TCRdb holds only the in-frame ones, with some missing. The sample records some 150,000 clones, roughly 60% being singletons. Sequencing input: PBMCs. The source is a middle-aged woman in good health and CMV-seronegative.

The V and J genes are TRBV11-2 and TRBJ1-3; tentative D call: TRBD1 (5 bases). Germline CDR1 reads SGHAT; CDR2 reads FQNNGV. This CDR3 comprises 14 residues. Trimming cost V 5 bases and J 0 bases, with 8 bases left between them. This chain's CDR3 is CASSVQASGNTIYF. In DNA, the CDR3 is TGTGCCAGCAGCGTACAGGCCTCTGGAAACACCATATATTTT. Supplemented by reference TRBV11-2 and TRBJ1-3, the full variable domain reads EAGVAQSPRYKIIEKRQSVAFWCNPISGHATLYWYQQILGQGPKLLIQFQNNGVVDDSQLPKDRFSAERLKGVDSTLKIQPAKLEDSAVYLCASSVQASGNTIYFGEGSWLTVV.

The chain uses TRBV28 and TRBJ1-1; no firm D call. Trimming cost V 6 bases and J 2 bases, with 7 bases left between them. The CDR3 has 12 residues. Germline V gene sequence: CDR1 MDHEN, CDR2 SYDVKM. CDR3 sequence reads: CASRLRNTEAFF. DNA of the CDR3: TGTGCCAGCAGGCTGAGAAACACTGAAGCTTTCTTT.

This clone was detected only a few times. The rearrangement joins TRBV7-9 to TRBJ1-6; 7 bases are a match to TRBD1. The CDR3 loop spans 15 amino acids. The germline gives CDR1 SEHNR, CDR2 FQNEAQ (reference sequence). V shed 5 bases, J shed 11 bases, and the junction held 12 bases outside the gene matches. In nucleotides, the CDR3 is TGTGCCAGCAGCGGAATGGAGGGGGCGTATCCACCCCTCCACTTT. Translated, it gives CASSGMEGAYPPLHF.

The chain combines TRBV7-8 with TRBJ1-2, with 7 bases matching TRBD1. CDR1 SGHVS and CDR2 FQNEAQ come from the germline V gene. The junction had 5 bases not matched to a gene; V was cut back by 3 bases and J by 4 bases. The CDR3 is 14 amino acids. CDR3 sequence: CASSFTGVPYGYTF. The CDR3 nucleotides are TGTGCCAGCAGCTTTACAGGGGTCCCCTATGGCTACACCTTC.

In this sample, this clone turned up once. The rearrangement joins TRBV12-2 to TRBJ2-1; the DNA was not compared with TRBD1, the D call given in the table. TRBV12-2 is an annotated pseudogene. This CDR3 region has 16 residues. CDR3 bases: TGTGCAAGTCGAACGACCGGGACAGGTACCTACAATGAGCAGTTCTTC. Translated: CASRTTGTGTYNEQFF.